This T cell receptor beta chain comes out of a study of cytomegalovirus exposure and HLA in healthy donors. Researchers ran the PCR with 60 Vbeta and 13 Jbeta primers. Repertoires were generated with immunoSEQ multiplex PCR, while TCRdb's copy carries only in-frame clones and drops some. The sample yields 100,000 or so clones, about 83% seen once. Concerning this clone itself: Its matching antigen is unknown.

With V trimmed by 7 bases and J by 11 bases, 12 bases remained unmatched. The V gene's germline CDR1 is MDHEN and CDR2 SYDVKM. This CDR3 has 14 amino acids. Study results and limitations: A later analysis reportedly found fewer N-insertions in an Asian-associated ancestry cluster than the roughly 680-donor mean. At a 0.05 false discovery rate, a later analysis found 16,951 TCR beta sequences to be associated with HLA alleles.

Sequencing input: PBMCs. This receptor was taken from a female donor in good health and CMV-seronegative. This chain links TRBV28 with TRBJ1-5, with 9 bases identical to TRBD1. DNA of the CDR3: TGTGCCAGCACCCTAACAGGGGGCAGAGGGTCCCAGCATTTT. This translates into CASTLTGGRGSQHF.